This T cell receptor beta chain comes out of a study of T cells in Graves' hyperthyroidism and ophthalmopathy. Whole-study results and caveats: A model of 13 V-J pairs discriminated ophthalmopathy from stable hyperthyroidism.

RNA transcripts were the template for amplifying TCR beta CDR3 regions. Initially, a first-round RT-PCR of the TCR CDR3 employed the HTBI primer set. MiXCR, run by TCRdb on the multiplex PCR reads, gives a single entry per CDR3 protein. Of about half a million distinct CDR3 sequences detected, about 15% appear once; the ten largest clones hold approximately 32%. Notes on this clonotype: Its cognate antigen is unknown.

A Clinical Activity Score of at least 3, a NOSPECS grade of at least 4 and a duration under 3 months were recorded in the ophthalmopathy patients. The source of the PBMCs was roughly 10 ml of fresh peripheral blood. The CDR3 loop spans 14 amino acids. The V end lost 4 bases, the J end lost 2 bases, and 12 bases lay between the germline ends. Germline assignment: CDR1 SGHDN and CDR2 FVKESK. This TCR was sampled from a woman in her twenties or thirties with Graves' ophthalmopathy. Sequencing input: blood. V usage is TRBV14 and J usage is TRBJ2-7, with a tentative D call TRBD2 (6 bases). CDR3 coding DNA: TGTGCCAGCAGCCTAACCCCGGGGGCCTACGAGCAGTACTTC. It yields the protein CASSLTPGAYEQYF.